Below, one TCR beta chain is given with its context. Antigen specificity is unknown. The CDR3 length is 12 residues. Trimming stripped 4 bases from V and 7 bases from J, with 12 bases between. In germline, CDR1 is SGHNT, CDR2 YYREEE (reference sequence). Template switching by 5'RACE produced TCR cDNA, adding a universal primer site and UMIs. Each CDR3 protein gets one entry after TCRdb re-called the 5' RACE reads with MiXCR. The data show approximately 580,000 distinct CDR3 sequences, roughly a sixth seen once. This specimen belongs to a study of T cells after yellow fever vaccination. The study, taken as a whole, reports: After the booster, roughly 96% of CD4 and about nine tenths of CD8 primary-response clones were re-detected.

The sequence derives from a man aged 18 to 29 who received the YFV17D yellow fever vaccine. V usage is TRBV5-4 and J usage is TRBJ2-7; D is undetermined. The sequenced sample was PBMCs, obtained 5 days after the first yellow fever vaccination. CDR3 amino acids: CASSLDSNEQYF. The CDR3 DNA reads as TGTGCCAGCAGCCTCGATTCGAATGAGCAGTACTTC.